A single T cell receptor beta chain is shown here with its context. The antigen is not known. Co-extraction of both nucleic acids (RNA and DNA) used about 19-33 mg of unsorted bulk tissue. The input was 500 ng total RNA; TCR beta cDNA was made from it with a constant-region primer. Investigators got TCR beta libraries out of three nested multiplex PCR rounds, done with slightly modified ARM-PCR. The study ran its first two PCR rounds for about 11 cycles each, using TRBV1-TRBV30 forward primers and a C-beta reverse primer. TCRdb reprocessed the multiplex PCR reads with MiXCR, giving one entry per CDR3 protein. The data show 95,000 to 100,000 distinct CDR3 sequences, around 71% seen once. This sample stems from a study of tumor-infiltrating lymphocytes in primary liver carcinoma. Overall study: Ages ranged from 30 to 69, with HCC or mixed HCC-cholangiocarcinoma. Broader study findings: A significantly higher top-250-clone fraction was found in tumors than in blood (p = 0.039). The proportion of top clones found throughout all five tumor regions was only about 7-24%.

Germline-derived CDR1 and CDR2 are MNHNY and SVGAGI (reference sequence). The CDR3 has 13 residues. The receptor was derived from a woman aged 55-69 years with primary liver carcinoma and hepatitis B virus infection. This chain links TRBV6-6 with TRBJ2-7; D remains unclear. Sequencing was performed on liver tumor tissue from sampling region 2. Subset defined: tumor region T2, inferior pole. CDR3 loop: CAGSYVGGYEQYF. CDR3 in DNA: TGTGCAGGCAGTTACGTGGGTGGGTACGAGCAGTACTTC.